Following are 28 T cell receptor beta chains from one sample sequenced in a study of T cells in Graves' hyperthyroidism and ophthalmopathy. It was RNA transcripts that yielded the amplified TCR beta CDR3 regions. When the TCR CDR3 underwent first-round RT-PCR, the HTBI primer set was used. Using its own MiXCR run on the multiplex PCR reads, TCRdb lists one record per CDR3 protein. The sample lists hundreds of thousands of distinct CDR3 sequences; 14% were seen once. The sequenced material came from blood. Receptors originate from a woman under 30 with Graves' hyperthyroidism.

This clonotype was seen repeatedly, ten times or more. The chain uses TRBV5-1 and TRBJ1-2; perhaps TRBD1 as D (6 bases). The CDR3 sequence is 15 residues long. V dropped 0 bases and J dropped 8 bases, with 17 bases sitting between them. Germline loops: CDR1 SGHRS, CDR2 YFSETQ. CDR3 sequence (DNA): TGCGCCAGCAGCTTGGCCCCAGGGGCACGTCGGGGCTACACCTTC. It specifies CASSLAPGARRGYTF.

This clonotype was observed a handful of times. The gene calls are TRBV6-5 and TRBJ2-4; 10 positions agree with TRBD2. Germline V CDR1 and CDR2: MNHEY, SVGAGI. V lost 0 bases and J lost 3; bases outside the gene matches: 5. The CDR3 covers 17 residues. CDR3 amino acids: CASSYSSASGGKNIQYF. CDR3 DNA: TGTGCCAGCAGTTACTCTTCCGCTAGCGGGGGCAAAAACATTCAGTACTTC.

J is TRBJ2-6 and V is TRBV28; D possibly corresponds to TRBD2 (5 bases). CDR3 length equals 16 residues. V dropped 7 bases and J dropped 0 bases, with 13 bases sitting between them. CDR1 and CDR2 from the germline V gene are MDHEN and SYDVKM. The CDR3 nucleotides read TGTGCCAGCACCCCTCTTCGGGGCTCTGGGGCCAACGTCCTGACTTTC. Translating it yields CASTPLRGSGANVLTF.

This clonotype was picked up many times. The chain uses TRBV3-1 and TRBJ1-6; TRBD1 agrees at 9 bases. The V segment lost 4 bases and the J segment 14 bases; nucleotides outside the gene matches: 6. CDR3 length equals 13 residues. Per the germline V gene, CDR1 is LGHDT and CDR2 is YNNKEL (reference sequence). CDR3 loop: CASSLQRQGALHF. The CDR3 DNA follows: TGTGCCAGCAGCCTCCAAAGACAGGGGGCCCTCCACTTT.

This clonotype was found a few times. This chain joins TRBV9 and TRBJ2-7, with D perhaps matching TRBD2 (5 bases). Trimming left V 0 bases short and J 0 bases short, with 10 bases between. This CDR3 has 15 residues. Germline V lookup: CDR1 SGDLS, CDR2 YYNGEE. This CDR3 is CASSVGGLPSYEQYF. CDR3 nucleotides: TGTGCCAGCAGCGTAGGAGGGCTACCCTCCTACGAGCAGTACTTC.

This chain connects TRBV6-1 to TRBJ1-2, with TRBD1 identical over 9 bases. The CDR3 totals 16 residues. Trimming at V came to 8 bases and at J to 8 bases, leaving 18 bases not matched to a gene. Per the germline V gene, CDR1 is MNHNS and CDR2 is SASEGT. The chain's CDR3 is CASAFSTGTGTFGYTF. Written as DNA, the CDR3 is TGTGCCAGCGCGTTTAGTACCGGGACAGGGACATTCGGCTACACCTTC.

This clonotype is a singleton in its sample. This chain joins TRBV11-2 and TRBJ1-1, with TRBD1 as a possible D gene (5 bases). The CDR3 sequence is 15 residues long. Germline CDR1 SGHAT, CDR2 FQNNGV. V lost 1 base and J 3 bases, leaving 12 bases between the germline ends. The CDR3 protein is CASSLGGKRDTEAFF. The DNA for the CDR3 is TGTGCCAGCAGCTTAGGGGGGAAGCGGGACACTGAAGCTTTCTTT.

The gene calls are TRBV27 and TRBJ1-6; perhaps TRBD1 as D (5 bases). This CDR3 has 12 amino acids. The germline gives CDR1 MNHEY, CDR2 SMNVEV (reference sequence). V lost 3 bases and J lost 13, with 10 bases in between. Written as DNA, the CDR3 is TGTGCCAGCAGTTTCCAGGGTTCCCCCCTCCACTTT. Translated, it gives CASSFQGSPLHF.

The J gene is TRBJ2-1, the V gene TRBV4-1, with 10 bases that match TRBD2. The CDR3 is 16 amino acids. The germline gives CDR1 MGHRA, CDR2 YSYEKL. Losses at the gene ends were 0 bases for V and 8 bases for J; bases not matched to a gene: 7. The CDR3 spells CASSQDQASGSDEQFF. CDR3 nucleotide sequence: TGCGCCAGCAGCCAAGATCAGGCTAGCGGGAGTGATGAGCAGTTCTTC.

The rearrangement uses TRBV12-3 or TRBV12-4 and TRBJ2-7; 16 bases are shared with TRBD2. The CDR3 covers 17 residues. Trimming cost V 5 bases and J 6 bases; bases outside gene matches: 10. CDR3 DNA sequence: TGTGCCAGCAGTCCACTGGGACTAGCGGGAGGGCCCGGCGAGCAGTACTTC. Translation gives CASSPLGLAGGPGEQYF.

This clonotype appeared a few times. One junction end does not reproduce the germline sequence, and a read error may be involved. The gene calls are TRBV12-3 or TRBV12-4 and TRBJ1-1, with no clear D. The CDR3 is 13 residues long. This CDR3 reads CASGLGGSPEAFF. DNA of the CDR3: TGTGCCAGCGGTTTAGGCGGCAGCCCTGAAGCTTTCTTT.

This clonotype occurred a few times. Since the CDR3 does not end with the conserved phenylalanine or tryptophan, this likely comes from a read error. This chain uses TRBV15 with TRBJ1-5; a weak D match, TRBD1 (5 bases). Germline V gives CDR1 LNHNV, CDR2 YYDKDF (reference sequence). CDR3 size: 15 residues. Trimming removed 5 bases from V and 7 bases from J, with 18 bases in between. CDR3 nucleotide sequence: TGTGCCACCAGCCCTGAGGGAAGGGGTGAACAGCCCCAGCATCTT. As protein: CATSPEGRGEQPQHL.

Only a few counts were recorded for this clonotype. This rearrangement joins TRBV6-1 to TRBJ1-2; D gene unclear. The germline V and J ends were trimmed by 8 bases and 3 bases, with 13 bases remaining between them. CDR3 length: 13 amino acids. Looked up from germline, CDR1 is MNHNS and CDR2 is SASEGT. The DNA for the CDR3 is TGTGCCAGCGCGGATCCCGGAGACTATGGCTACACCTTC. Translated: CASADPGDYGYTF.

This clonotype was counted many times. This rearrangement joins TRBV3-1 to TRBJ2-1; 10 nucleotides line up with TRBD2. This CDR3 has 16 amino acids. CDR1 LGHDT and CDR2 YNNKEL come from the germline V gene (reference sequence). Trimming took 1 base from V and 5 from J; bases not matched to a gene: 5. CDR3: CASSQGLAGVNNEQFF. CDR3 bases: TGTGCCAGCAGCCAAGGGCTAGCGGGAGTAAACAATGAGCAGTTCTTC.

The V call is TRBV4-1, the J call TRBJ2-3; tentatively, D is TRBD1 (5 bases). V was clipped by 5 bases and J by 2 bases, with 14 bases between them. The CDR3 sequence is 15 residues long. Germline V gene lookup returns CDR1 MGHRA and CDR2 YSYEKL. CDR3 in amino acids: CASSYLGAPTDTQYF. The CDR3 nucleotides read TGCGCCAGCAGCTACCTAGGGGCCCCCACAGATACGCAGTATTTT.

The chain couples TRBV6-2 or TRBV6-3 to TRBJ1-6; 10 nucleotides align to TRBD1. The CDR3 is made up of 14 amino acids. The junction had 5 bases not matched to a gene; V was cut back by 6 bases and J by 9 bases. Germline loops: CDR1 MNHEY, CDR2 SVGEGT. Here the CDR3 reads CASSWTGGVSPLHF. CDR3 nucleotides: TGTGCCAGCAGCTGGACAGGGGGAGTTTCACCCCTCCACTTT.

The table lists this clonotype with many counts. The chain couples TRBV2 to TRBJ2-5, with a tentative D call TRBD2 (5 bases). From germline, CDR1 is SNHLY and CDR2 FYNNEI. This CDR3 spans 15 amino acids. Trimming cost V 0 bases and J 5 bases, with 13 bases left between them. The CDR3 coding sequence is TGTGCCAGCAGTGAAGCTTCCCCCCCGGGGGAGACCCAGTACTTC. It translates to CASSEASPPGETQYF.

This clonotype was detected ten times or more. The chain links TRBV27 to TRBJ2-7; D is uncertain. V was shortened by 3 bases and J by 0 bases, with 9 bases between the two germline ends. The CDR3 covers 14 residues. The germline CDR1 and CDR2 sequences are MNHEY and SMNVEV (reference sequence). CDR3: CASSFVASSYEQYF. The CDR3 bases are TGTGCCAGCAGTTTCGTGGCCAGCTCCTACGAGCAGTACTTC.

This clonotype has ten or more counts. The chain is built from TRBV2 and TRBJ1-1; no definite D call. This CDR3 is built from 13 residues. The germline V and J ends were trimmed by 11 bases and 2 bases, with 15 bases remaining between them. The germline CDR1 and CDR2 sequences are SNHLY and FYNNEI. Written as DNA, the CDR3 is TGTGCCGCTCTTCGTGGTCCTAACACTGAAGCTTTCTTT. It codes for CAALRGPNTEAFF.

This clonotype was observed at least ten times. The rearrangement uses TRBV4-1 and TRBJ2-1, with unresolved D. Germline V gene lookup returns CDR1 MGHRA and CDR2 YSYEKL. There are 14 residues in the CDR3. V was pared by 3 bases and J by 10 bases, with 16 bases between. CDR3 coding DNA: TGCGCCAGCAGCCACCAATACTGGAACCCCGAGCAGTTCTTC. Its protein product is CASSHQYWNPEQFF.

This clonotype appeared many times. The gene calls are TRBV7-2 and TRBJ2-3; 8 bases are shared with TRBD2. This CDR3 has 15 amino acids. The germline V gene has CDR1 SGHTA and CDR2 FQGNSA. Trimming at V came to 5 bases and at J to 6 bases, leaving 10 bases not matched to a gene. DNA of the CDR3: TGTGCCAGCAGCGTAAGCGGGAGCATGGGCGATACGCAGTATTTT. Its protein product is CASSVSGSMGDTQYF.

This clonotype showed up many times. This chain connects TRBV18 to TRBJ1-5; D is undetermined. The V and J ends lost 1 base and 0 bases respectively, with 7 bases between them. The CDR3 is made up of 15 amino acids. CDR1 is KGHSH and CDR2 is LQKENI in the germline V gene. The CDR3 is CASSPRRYSNQPQHF. In DNA, the CDR3 is TGTGCCAGCTCACCACGGAGGTATAGCAATCAGCCCCAGCATTTT.

This clonotype was seen many times. The V gene is TRBV28, the J gene TRBJ1-5; D gene ambiguous. This CDR3 comprises 16 residues. Germline lookup yields CDR1 MDHEN and CDR2 SYDVKM. V was pared by 4 bases and J by 9 bases, with 22 bases between. CDR3 nucleotide sequence: TGTGCCAGCAGTTCCCCAGGCAGCGAGGTCAACTGGCCCCAGCATTTT. Translating it yields CASSSPGSEVNWPQHF.

This clonotype was seen repeatedly, ten times or more. V and J are TRBV7-2 and TRBJ2-4; 8 nucleotides line up with TRBD1. The CDR3 spans 15 residues. The germline CDR1 and CDR2 sequences are SGHTA and FQGNSA. With V trimmed by 5 bases and J by 6 bases, 9 bases remained unmatched. DNA for the CDR3: TGTGCCAGCAGCCAGGGGGCGGCGGGTGGAAACATTCAGTACTTC. Encoded protein: CASSQGAAGGNIQYF. Full variable domain (rest looked up from reference TRBV7-2 and TRBJ2-4): GAGVSQSPSNKVTEKGKDVELRCDPISGHTALYWYRQSLGQGLEFLIYFQGNSAPDKSGLPSDRFSAERTGGSVSTLTIQRTQQEDSAVYLCASSQGAAGGNIQYFGAGTRLSVL.

This clonotype showed up many times. The chain recombines TRBV20-1 with TRBJ2-7, with D perhaps TRBD2 (5 bases). Per the germline V gene, CDR1 is DFQATT and CDR2 is SNEGSKA (reference sequence). V lost 2 bases and J 2 bases, leaving 13 bases between the germline ends. The CDR3 extends over 14 amino acids. The CDR3 nucleotides read TGCAGTGCTAGAATCCCGGGAACCACCTACGAGCAGTACTTC. Its translation is CSARIPGTTYEQYF.

This sequence joins TRBV2 and TRBJ2-7; unclear D gene. The CDR3 consists of 14 residues. Germline V gives CDR1 SNHLY, CDR2 FYNNEI. The V end lost 8 bases, the J end lost 2 bases, and 16 bases lay between the germline ends. The CDR3 protein is CASAFALSTYEQYF. CDR3 sequence (DNA): TGTGCCAGCGCGTTCGCACTCTCGACCTACGAGCAGTACTTC.

This clonotype appeared many times. This sequence joins TRBV27 and TRBJ2-7; 7 bases align to TRBD1. Germline loops: CDR1 MNHEY, CDR2 SMNVEV (reference sequence). CDR3 length: 14 amino acids. The junction had 5 bases not matched to a gene; V was cut back by 3 bases and J by 3 bases. CDR3 in DNA: TGTGCCAGCAGTTTCCGGGACAGTATCTACGAGCAGTACTTC. Encoded protein: CASSFRDSIYEQYF.

This clonotype was detected ten times or more. The rearrangement uses TRBV20-1 and TRBJ2-1; possibly TRBD2 for D (6 bases). The length of the CDR3 is 16 residues. CDR1 and CDR2 (germline): DFQATT, SNEGSKA (reference sequence). V lost 3 bases and J 6 bases, leaving 21 bases between the germline ends. The DNA for the CDR3 is TGCAGTGCTAGGGGATTAATAACGGGAGTTTTCAATGAGCAGTTCTTC. Translation gives CSARGLITGVFNEQFF.